These 26 T cell receptor beta chains originate from one sample sequenced in a study of shared clonotypes between healthy human individuals. The assay was immunoSEQ multiplex PCR, and TCRdb's table has in-frame clones only and misses some. Of some 680,000 clones in the sample, around 73% were seen once. Material for sequencing was memory CD4+ T cells sorted from blood. As for subset: CD45RA-negative fraction. The receptors come from a woman aged 30 to 39 in good health.

The chain employs TRBV11-2 and TRBJ1-5; TRBD1 might be the D (5 bases). The V end was cut by 1 base, the J end by 6 bases, with 16 bases between. CDR1 and CDR2 (germline): SGHAT, FQNNGV. The CDR3 sequence is 16 residues long. DNA for the CDR3: TGTGCCAGCAGCTTAGGAACCGCAGGGAGGGGTCAGCCCCAGCATTTT. The encoded protein is CASSLGTAGRGQPQHF.

The chain couples TRBV27 to TRBJ2-5, with 7 bases aligning to TRBD1. Germline lookup yields CDR1 MNHEY and CDR2 SMNVEV (reference sequence). The CDR3 has 14 residues. V was clipped by 4 bases and J by 5 bases; unmatched bases: 7. CDR3 DNA sequence: TGTGCCAGCAGTTCCGACAGGGTCCGGGAGACCCAGTACTTC. Protein product: CASSSDRVRETQYF.

This chain uses TRBV30 with TRBJ1-4, with 9 bases identical to TRBD1. There are 15 residues in the CDR3. The germline V gene encodes CDR1 GTSNPN and CDR2 SVGIG (reference sequence). Germline trimming cut 2 bases from V and 7 bases from J; bases unmatched to any gene: 8. The CDR3 nucleotides read TGTGCCTGGAGTCAAGGCGGGACAGGGACTGAAAAACTGTTTTTT. It codes for CAWSQGGTGTEKLFF.

V gene TRBV28 combines with J gene TRBJ1-4, with 9 bases lining up with TRBD1. CDR3 length: 19 amino acids. Trimming took 2 bases from V and 2 from J; bases not matched to a gene: 12. Per germline, CDR1 MDHEN and CDR2 SYDVKM. The CDR3 DNA follows: TGTGCCAGCAGTTTAAGGGGACAGGGAAGGGCAAGCACTAATGAAAAACTGTTTTTT. Encoded protein: CASSLRGQGRASTNEKLFF. The variable domain in full, with the rest retrieved from reference TRBV28 and TRBJ1-4, is DVKVTQSSRYLVKRTGEKVFLECVQDMDHENMFWYRQDPGLGLRLIYFSYDVKMKEKGDIPEGYSVSREKKERFSLILESASTNQTSMYLCASSLRGQGRASTNEKLFFGSGTQLSVL.

This chain connects TRBV28 to TRBJ1-2, with 7 positions matching TRBD1. The CDR3 length is 12 residues. The V and J ends lost 7 bases and 2 bases, in that order; junction bases with no gene match: 1. Germline loops: CDR1 MDHEN, CDR2 SYDVKM. The CDR3, as DNA: TGTGCCAGCATGACAGGGAACTATGGCTACACCTTC. Protein sequence: CASMTGNYGYTF.

The chain links TRBV5-1 to TRBJ1-5; D not resolved. V gave up 0 bases and J gave up 1 base, with 8 bases separating them. Per the germline V gene, CDR1 is SGHRS and CDR2 is YFSETQ. This CDR3 spans 15 amino acids. CDR3 sequence: CASSLDGRSNQPQHF. CDR3 sequence (DNA): TGCGCCAGCAGCTTGGACGGAAGGAGCAATCAGCCCCAGCATTTT. Together with reference TRBV5-1 and TRBJ1-5, the CDR3 gives the full variable domain: KAGVTQTPRYLIKTRGQQVTLSCSPISGHRSVSWYQQTPGQGLQFLFEYFSETQRNKGNFPGRFSGRQFSNSRSEMNVSTLELGDSALYLCASSLDGRSNQPQHFGDGTRLSIL.

The chain uses TRBV7-3 and TRBJ2-3; D is unclear. The CDR3 has 15 residues. V shed 5 bases and J shed 0 bases, with 12 bases lying between them. Germline loops: CDR1 SGHTA, CDR2 FQGTGA. The CDR3 sequence is CASSPTSSSTDTQYF. The CDR3 nucleotides are TGTGCCAGCAGCCCAACTTCCTCTAGCACAGATACGCAGTATTTT.

To note about this clone: The junction departs from the called germline gene at one end, perhaps through a read error. CDR3 DNA sequence: TGTGCCAGTAGTGAAGGGGGAGATTCCTCCGAGCAGTACTTC. Its protein product is CASSEGGDSSEQYF. The V gene is TRBV19, the J gene TRBJ2-7, with a weak D call TRBD1 (6 bases). The germline gives CDR1 LNHDA, CDR2 SQIVND (reference sequence). This CDR3 has 14 amino acids.

The chain carries TRBV5-8 and TRBJ2-7; 12 bases align to TRBD2. The CDR3 consists of 15 residues. Germline-derived CDR1 and CDR2 are SGHTS and YDEGEE. V was clipped by 0 bases and J by 2 bases; unmatched bases: 0. Written as DNA, the CDR3 is TGTGCCAGCAGCTTGGGGACTAGCGGGACCTACGAGCAGTACTTC. Amino acid sequence: CASSLGTSGTYEQYF.

This clone showed up just a few times. This rearrangement joins TRBV19 to TRBJ2-7; D ambiguous. Germline CDR1 reads LNHDA; CDR2 reads SQIVND (reference sequence). This CDR3 is built from 11 residues. Trimming left V 3 bases short and J 4 bases short, with 4 bases between. CDR3 sequence (DNA): TGTGCCAGTAGTATCGGGTACGAGCAGTACTTC. It translates to CASSIGYEQYF.

The chain has TRBV7-2 and TRBJ1-5; a possible D gene is TRBD1 (5 bases). Trimming took off 4 bases at V and 0 bases at J, with 13 bases between the two ends. Germline CDR1 is SGHTA and CDR2 is FQGNSA. There are 16 residues in the CDR3. In nucleotides, the CDR3 is TGTGCCAGCAGCTCTGAGGGTGGGGCTAGCAATCAGCCCCAGCATTTT. Protein: CASSSEGGASNQPQHF. Complete variable domain (other parts from reference TRBV7-2 and TRBJ1-5): GAGVSQSPSNKVTEKGKDVELRCDPISGHTALYWYRQSLGQGLEFLIYFQGNSAPDKSGLPSDRFSAERTGGSVSTLTIQRTQQEDSAVYLCASSSEGGASNQPQHFGDGTRLSIL.

The gene calls are TRBV10-1 and TRBJ2-1; 7 bases align to TRBD2. CDR3 size: 14 residues. Germline CDR1 WNHNN, CDR2 SYGVQD (reference sequence). Losses at the gene ends were 6 bases for V and 9 bases for J; bases not matched to a gene: 11. CDR3 coding DNA: TGCGCCAGCAGCGGCGGGAGTCCTTGGGGTGAGCAGTTCTTC. It specifies CASSGGSPWGEQFF.

The rearrangement links TRBV5-4 to TRBJ1-1; D is possibly TRBD1 (6 bases). With 4 bases removed from V and 0 bases from J, the gap between germline ends came to 16 bases. CDR1 is SGHNT, CDR2 YYREEE, per germline (reference sequence). The CDR3 length is 16 residues. The CDR3 coding sequence is TGTGCCAGCAGCCGGGGGGCAGAGTTAATGAACACTGAAGCTTTCTTT. This translates into CASSRGAELMNTEAFF.

The chain uses TRBV7-3 and TRBJ2-3; the match to TRBD2 covers 8 bases. Germline V gives CDR1 SGHTA, CDR2 FQGTGA. The CDR3 is made up of 16 amino acids. With 5 bases clipped from V and 6 bases from J, the junction kept 13 bases outside the gene matches. CDR3 sequence: CASSLAGTAGHDTQYF. For the CDR3, the DNA is TGTGCCAGCAGCCTAGCGGGCACCGCGGGGCACGATACGCAGTATTTT.

V is TRBV28 and J is TRBJ2-3; TRBD2 matches at 9 bases. Germline assignment: CDR1 MDHEN and CDR2 SYDVKM. The CDR3 covers 16 residues. Germline trimming cut 3 bases from V and 4 bases from J; bases unmatched to any gene: 8. CDR3: CASSLSRSGSPDTQYF. In DNA, the CDR3 is TGTGCCAGCAGTTTGAGTCGTAGCGGGAGTCCAGATACGCAGTATTTT.

CDR3: CASTRTGARTDTQYF. In nucleotides, the CDR3 is TGTGCCAGCACTCGGACAGGGGCCCGCACAGATACGCAGTATTTT. This chain connects TRBV2 to TRBJ2-3, with 9 bases fitting TRBD1. The V and J ends lost 7 bases and 1 base, in that order; junction bases with no gene match: 6. Germline V lookup: CDR1 SNHLY, CDR2 FYNNEI. CDR3 length: 15 amino acids. The whole variable domain, remainder taken from reference TRBV2 and TRBJ2-3, is EPEVTQTPSHQVTQMGQEVILRCVPISNHLYFYWYRQILGQKVEFLVSFYNNEISEKSEIFDDQFSVERPDGSNFTLKIRSTKLEDSAMYFCASTRTGARTDTQYFGPGTRLTVL.

This CDR3 reads CASSDKRMTFSVVNEQYF. The DNA for the CDR3 is TGTGCCAGCAGCGACAAACGGATGACTTTTTCGGTGGTGAACGAGCAGTACTTC. The V gene is TRBV6-4, the J gene TRBJ2-7; the D is unclear. The CDR3 contains 18 residues. V lost 6 bases and J 5 bases, leaving 29 bases between the germline ends. The V gene's germline CDR1 is MRHNA and CDR2 SNTAGT.

This clone appeared a single time. The rearrangement joins TRBV6-5 to TRBJ2-1; 8 bases match TRBD2. V shed 4 bases and J 10 bases; nucleotides not matched to a gene: 9. The CDR3 totals 14 residues. Per the germline V gene, CDR1 is MNHEY and CDR2 is SVGAGI. The CDR3: CASSSGIAGIEQFF. DNA for the CDR3: TGTGCCAGCAGTTCGGGGATAGCGGGAATAGAGCAGTTCTTC.

This rearrangement joins TRBV15 to TRBJ1-1, with D possibly being TRBD1 (6 bases). Germline CDR1 reads LNHNV; CDR2 reads YYDKDF (reference sequence). The CDR3 is 16 amino acids. V dropped 5 bases and J dropped 5 bases, with 21 bases sitting between them. The CDR3 nucleotides are TGTGCCACCAGCCCTAAGGGTAGCGGGGGCAGGACTGAAGCTTTCTTT. Its translation is CATSPKGSGGRTEAFF.

V is TRBV5-8 and J is TRBJ1-4; tentative D call: TRBD1 (6 bases). V gave up 3 bases and J gave up 7 bases, with 16 bases separating them. The CDR3 covers 15 residues. Per the germline V gene, CDR1 is SGHTS and CDR2 is YDEGEE. CDR3 loop: CASSSWGGEGEKLFF. The CDR3 DNA reads as TGTGCCAGCAGCTCCTGGGGGGGCGAGGGTGAAAAACTGTTTTTT.

The J gene is TRBJ1-3, the V gene TRBV9; 7 bases fit TRBD1. The CDR3 has 17 residues. Trimming at V came to 3 bases and at J to 0 bases, leaving 9 bases not matched to a gene. CDR1 SGDLS and CDR2 YYNGEE come from the germline V gene. The CDR3 sequence is CASSAQGGQYSGNTIYF. Written as DNA, the CDR3 is TGTGCCAGCAGCGCGCAGGGGGGACAGTACTCTGGAAACACCATATATTTT.

Here the CDR3 DNA reads TGTGCCAGCACCCCCCGGACAGGGAGAGATGAAAAACTGTTTTTT. Amino acid sequence: CASTPRTGRDEKLFF. The rearrangement links TRBV2 to TRBJ1-4; 8 bases match TRBD1. The CDR3 sequence is 15 residues long. V shed 7 bases, J shed 6 bases, and the junction held 10 bases outside the gene matches. The germline CDR1 and CDR2 sequences are SNHLY and FYNNEI.

CDR3: CASSRASGRPYNEQFF. CDR3 DNA: TGTGCCAGTAGTCGGGCTAGCGGGAGACCCTACAATGAGCAGTTCTTC. The chain joins TRBV19 to TRBJ2-1; 10 bases are a match to TRBD2. The germline CDR1 and CDR2 sequences are LNHDA and SQIVND (reference sequence). The V and J ends lost 5 bases and 2 bases, in that order; junction bases with no gene match: 6. The CDR3 has 16 amino acids.

The gene calls are TRBV6-1 and TRBJ2-7; D unclear. The CDR3 spans 11 residues. The germline V and J ends were trimmed by 8 bases and 4 bases, with 9 bases remaining between them. The germline CDR1 and CDR2 sequences are MNHNS and SASEGT. Written as DNA, the CDR3 is TGTGCCAGCCTCCTCGGTTACGAGCAGTACTTC. Translating gives CASLLGYEQYF.

This chain joins TRBV9 and TRBJ1-2; D may be TRBD1 (5 bases). Germline CDR1 reads SGDLS; CDR2 reads YYNGEE. The V end lost 4 bases, the J end lost 13 bases, and 14 bases lay between the germline ends. The CDR3 is 11 residues long. CDR3 nucleotide sequence: TGTGCCAGCAGCTCGAGGGGATTATTCACCTTC. Translated: CASSSRGLFTF.

This clone was seen just once. This rearrangement joins TRBV7-9 to TRBJ1-2, with TRBD1 matching 10 bases. After removal of 5 bases from V and 5 bases from J, the junction contained 5 bases not matched to a gene. The CDR3 consists of 14 residues. CDR1 is SEHNR and CDR2 is FQNEAQ in the germline V gene (reference sequence). CDR3 loop: CASSGDRGRYGYTF. In DNA form, the CDR3 reads TGTGCCAGCAGCGGGGACAGGGGACGTTATGGCTACACCTTC.